A single T cell receptor (beta chain) is shown here with its context. Germline assignment: CDR1 LGHNA and CDR2 YSLEER. The V end was cut by 1 base, the J end by 4 bases, with 8 bases between. This CDR3 region has 15 residues. This specimen comes from a study of OX40 agonist ivuxolimab in advanced cancers. Generated by immunoSEQ multiplex PCR, the TCRdb table keeps only in-frame clones and is missing some. The sample carries 82,000 or so clones, 85% recorded once. The receptor comes from an adult with an advanced solid tumor such as melanoma, head and neck, liver or kidney cancer. The source was CD4+ or CD8+ T cells sorted from blood, collected in a trial of the OX40 agonist ivuxolimab. The V call is TRBV4-3, the J call TRBJ2-6, with D possibly being TRBD2 (5 bases). CDR3 bases: TGCGCCAGCAGCCAAGGCCCGGGGGGGGCCAACGTCCTGACTTTC. Translating it yields CASSQGPGGANVLTF.